This T cell receptor beta chain is drawn from a study of CD8 T cells in Susac syndrome. RNA was extracted with the RNeasy kit, and a quantity of 0.5 to 1 ug was reverse transcribed using random hexamers. TCRdb ran MiXCR on the immunoSEQ multiplex PCR reads and lists one entry per CDR3 protein. The sample holds 90,000 to 150,000 distinct CDR3 sequences, 90% to 95% seen once. This CDR3 is 14 amino acids long. The V end lost 6 bases, the J end lost 10 bases, and 21 bases lay between the germline ends. Germline CDR1 reads MDHEN; CDR2 reads SYDVKM. This TCR derives from a human donor with multiple sclerosis. Sequenced input: CD4+ T cells from PBMCs. The V call is TRBV28, the J call TRBJ1-1; D unclear. The CDR3 reads CASSRRTVGVAAFF. CDR3 nucleotides: TGTGCCAGCAGCCGCCGGACGGTCGGTGTTGCAGCTTTCTTT.